A single sample gave rise to the 8 T cell receptor beta chains below, sequenced in a study of blood T cell repertoires in COVID-19 (dated by TCRdb to 2020 to 2021). The library was built by means of the immunoSEQ multiplex PCR assay. Not all clones reach the TCRdb copy of this immuneACCESS table, which keeps in-frame sequences only. Checked studies attribute under half of the gap to unresolved V genes and leave the rest unexplained. For this sample the table gives about 100,000 clones, of which almost 95% were detected only once. Approximately 5.4% of the sample lies in the top ten. Sequenced input: peripheral blood. These receptors were obtained from a man in his fifties or sixties with active COVID-19.

The chain uses TRBV20-1 and TRBJ1-2, with a weak D call TRBD1 (6 bases). Trimming cost V 4 bases and J 7 bases, with 10 bases left between them. Per germline, CDR1 DFQATT and CDR2 SNEGSKA (reference sequence). The CDR3 loop spans 11 amino acids. For the CDR3, the DNA is TGCAGTGCTAAGACAGGTCCTGGCTACACCTTC. It is translated as CSAKTGPGYTF.

This clone was detected a few times. The rearrangement links TRBV3-1 (or the pseudogene TRBV3-2) to TRBJ1-5; D uncertain. V was clipped by 0 bases and J by 5 bases, with 5 bases between them. This CDR3 comprises 13 residues. The germline CDR1 and CDR2 sequences are LGHDT and YNNKEL (reference sequence). The CDR3 protein is CASSQDRDQPQHF. Written as DNA, the CDR3 is TGTGCCAGCAGCCAAGATAGAGATCAGCCCCAGCATTTT.

The V call is TRBV24-1, the J call TRBJ2-5, with TRBD1 matching 7 bases. The CDR3 consists of 15 residues. Germline V gene sequence: CDR1 KGHDR, CDR2 SFDVKD. V shed 5 bases, J shed 5 bases, and the junction held 10 bases outside the gene matches. The CDR3 region has the DNA TGTGCCACCAGTGGCAACAGGGGAGAGGGCGAGACCCAGTACTTC. Translated: CATSGNRGEGETQYF.

V usage is TRBV5-1 and J usage is TRBJ2-1; 7 bases line up with TRBD1. Germline trimming cut 0 bases from V and 7 bases from J; bases unmatched to any gene: 7. Per the germline V gene, CDR1 is SGHRS and CDR2 is YFSETQ. This CDR3 region has 15 residues. DNA for the CDR3: TGCGCCAGCAGCTTGGAGGGGGCTAGTACGAATGAGCAGTTCTTC. This gives the protein CASSLEGASTNEQFF.

The V call is TRBV7-2, the J call TRBJ2-5; possibly TRBD2 for D (5 bases). Trimming cost V 5 bases and J 5 bases, with 15 bases left between them. This CDR3 is built from 14 residues. Germline CDR1 is SGHTA and CDR2 is FQGNSA. CDR3 nucleotides: TGTGCCAGCAGCCCGGCGGGTCTAGGGGAGACCCAGTACTTC. Translation gives CASSPAGLGETQYF.

The V call is TRBV7-9, the J call TRBJ2-5; D may be TRBD2 (6 bases). The germline gives CDR1 SEHNR, CDR2 FQNEAQ (reference sequence). CDR3 size: 14 residues. V dropped 1 base and J dropped 4 bases, with 10 bases sitting between them. As DNA, the CDR3 is TGTGCCAGCAGCTTAGGGTCCGGGGGAGAGACCCAGTACTTC. Translation gives CASSLGSGGETQYF.

This clone was observed once. The chain joins TRBV5-4 to TRBJ2-5; 8 nucleotides line up with TRBD1. CDR3 length: 15 residues. The V gene end was trimmed by 4 bases and the J gene end by 4 bases; junction bases not matched to a gene: 9. In germline, CDR1 is SGHNT, CDR2 YYREEE (reference sequence). Written as DNA, the CDR3 is TGTGCCAGCAGCAGGACAGGGCGTTCCGGAGAGACCCAGTACTTC. Its protein is CASSRTGRSGETQYF.

The chain uses TRBV6-2 or TRBV6-3 and TRBJ2-7; tentative D call: TRBD1 (6 bases). The germline V gene encodes CDR1 MNHEY and CDR2 SVGEGT. CDR3 size: 15 residues. Trimming left V 0 bases short and J 4 bases short, with 13 bases between. The CDR3 DNA is TGTGCCAGCAGTTACTCAGGGGGTTTCTCGTACGAGCAGTACTTC. Translation: CASSYSGGFSYEQYF.